The 25 T cell receptor beta chains reported below all come from one sample, sequenced in a study of T cells in Graves' hyperthyroidism and ophthalmopathy. Amplification targeted TCR beta CDR3 regions from RNA transcripts. When the TCR CDR3 underwent first-round RT-PCR, the HTBI primer set was used. TCRdb fed the multiplex PCR reads into MiXCR, producing one record per CDR3 protein. The table records a few hundred thousand distinct CDR3 sequences, 20% to 25% of them present only once. Sequencing was performed on blood. The receptors shown here come from a woman between 65 and 79 years old with Graves' ophthalmopathy.

This clonotype showed up just a few times. The genes are TRBV7-9 and TRBJ2-2; 7 bases agree with TRBD2. The CDR3 has 12 residues. Trimming at V came to 5 bases and at J to 10 bases, leaving 4 bases not matched to a gene. CDR1 SEHNR and CDR2 FQNEAQ come from the germline V gene (reference sequence). The CDR3 region is CASSPTSEELFF. CDR3 in DNA: TGTGCCAGCAGCCCTACTAGCGAGGAGCTGTTTTTT.

The table lists this clonotype with many counts. The chain couples TRBV27 to TRBJ2-2; 9 positions agree with TRBD1. The trim removed 3 bases at V and 4 bases at J, leaving 6 bases unmatched. Per the germline V gene, CDR1 is MNHEY and CDR2 is SMNVEV (reference sequence). This CDR3 is 16 amino acids long. The CDR3 sequence: CASSFMGTGITGELFF. CDR3 sequence (DNA): TGTGCCAGCAGTTTTATGGGGACAGGGATCACCGGGGAGCTGTTTTTT.

This clonotype was seen at least ten times. The V call is TRBV3-1, the J call TRBJ1-1; D is possibly TRBD1 (5 bases). The CDR3 has 14 amino acids. Deletions cut 1 base from V and 4 bases from J, with 10 bases between. Germline assignment: CDR1 LGHDT and CDR2 YNNKEL (reference sequence). The CDR3 nucleotides read TGTGCCAGCAGCCAAGTCCGGGGCGGCACTGAAGCTTTCTTT. Its protein is CASSQVRGGTEAFF. Full variable domain (remainder filled in from reference TRBV3-1 and TRBJ1-1): DTAVSQTPKYLVTQMGNDKSIKCEQNLGHDTMYWYKQDSKKFLKIMFSYNNKELIINETVPNRFSPKSPDKAHLNLHINSLELGDSAVYFCASSQVRGGTEAFFGQGTRLTVV.

This clonotype was counted ten times or more. This chain connects TRBV10-1 to TRBJ1-5; D is possibly TRBD1 (6 bases). The CDR3 loop spans 13 amino acids. Germline CDR1 is WNHNN and CDR2 is SYGVQD (reference sequence). Trimming cost V 6 bases and J 9 bases, with 15 bases left between them. The CDR3: CASSGTPAGPQHF. As DNA, the CDR3 is TGCGCCAGCAGCGGGACACCCGCAGGGCCCCAGCATTTT.

The chain is built from TRBV4-3 and TRBJ2-2; 9 bases map to TRBD2. V shed 1 base and J 5 bases; nucleotides not matched to a gene: 2. Germline CDR1 and CDR2: LGHNA and YSLEER. The CDR3 contains 15 residues. CDR3 protein: CASSQGTSGTGELFF. DNA for the CDR3: TGCGCCAGCAGCCAAGGAACTAGCGGGACCGGGGAGCTGTTTTTT.

This clonotype was detected a few times. The chain joins TRBV7-8 to TRBJ2-5; maybe TRBD1 (6 bases). This CDR3 has 15 amino acids. Trimming shortened V by 6 bases and J by 4 bases, and 18 bases separated the two germline ends. Germline lookup yields CDR1 SGHVS and CDR2 FQNEAQ. CDR3 region: CASSSRGSKRETQYF. Here the CDR3 DNA reads TGTGCCAGCAGTTCAAGGGGGAGTAAGAGAGAGACCCAGTACTTC.

The chain has TRBV4-3 and TRBJ2-3, with TRBD2 identical over 7 bases. The trim removed 2 bases at V and 4 bases at J, leaving 18 bases unmatched. This CDR3 has 19 residues. Germline-derived CDR1 and CDR2 are LGHNA and YSLEER. The CDR3 bases are TGCGCCAGCAGCCAATACCACATTTCCGCGGGAGTAGGGGCAGATACGCAGTATTTT. Protein product: CASSQYHISAGVGADTQYF.

The genes are TRBV11-2 and TRBJ1-6; 7 bases align to TRBD1. This CDR3 comprises 14 residues. Germline lookup yields CDR1 SGHAT and CDR2 FQNNGV. V shed 5 bases and J 7 bases; nucleotides not matched to a gene: 5. CDR3 in amino acids: CASSKDRENSPLHF. The CDR3 bases are TGTGCCAGCAGCAAAGACAGGGAGAATTCACCCCTCCACTTT.

The chain has TRBV4-1 and TRBJ1-6; D remains ambiguous. The CDR3 runs 17 residues. Trimming stripped 3 bases from V and 2 bases from J, with 14 bases between. In germline, CDR1 is MGHRA, CDR2 YSYEKL. Here the CDR3 reads CASSHQRGRPYNSPLHF. For the CDR3, the DNA is TGCGCCAGCAGCCATCAAAGAGGGAGGCCCTATAATTCACCCCTCCACTTT.

The sample holds many counts of this clonotype. This chain joins TRBV28 and TRBJ1-1, with TRBD1 as a possible D gene (6 bases). The CDR3 runs to 15 residues. The germline gives CDR1 MDHEN, CDR2 SYDVKM. Trimming took off 2 bases at V and 4 bases at J, with 14 bases between the two ends. Written as DNA, the CDR3 is TGTGCCAGCAGTTTAGGTGGGGGGGCGAGCACTGAAGCTTTCTTT. This codes for CASSLGGGASTEAFF.

This clonotype has more than one count but fewer than ten. V usage is TRBV10-3 and J usage is TRBJ2-1; D remains ambiguous. CDR1 and CDR2 (germline): ENHRY, SYGVKD. The CDR3 totals 14 residues. V lost 8 bases and J lost 2, with 13 bases in between. The CDR3 loop reads CAIGAPAAYNEQFF. The CDR3 nucleotides read TGTGCCATCGGAGCCCCAGCAGCCTACAATGAGCAGTTCTTC.

This clonotype appeared a few times. V and J are TRBV29-1 and TRBJ2-2; D gene unclear. Trimming shortened V by 3 bases and J by 2 bases, and 10 bases separated the two germline ends. CDR1 and CDR2 (germline): SQVTM, ANQGSEA. This CDR3 comprises 14 residues. The CDR3 is CSVDSQRNTGELFF. Written as DNA, the CDR3 is TGCAGCGTTGATTCACAGAGAAACACCGGGGAGCTGTTTTTT.

This clonotype occurred many times. The V gene is TRBV12-3 or TRBV12-4, the J gene TRBJ1-6; D unclear. This CDR3 is 14 amino acids long. The V end was cut by 8 bases, the J end by 0 bases, with 8 bases between. This chain's CDR3 is CASLRSSYNSPLHF. The DNA of the CDR3 is TGTGCCAGCCTCCGCAGCTCCTATAATTCACCCCTCCACTTT.

The table lists this clonotype with many counts. This sequence joins TRBV6-1 and TRBJ1-1; D remains unclear. This CDR3 region has 16 residues. Trimming pared 3 bases from V and 1 base from J, leaving 15 bases between. Germline V lookup: CDR1 MNHNS, CDR2 SASEGT. CDR3 region: CASSEAARHTNTEAFF. The CDR3 DNA reads as TGTGCCAGCAGTGAGGCCGCCCGGCATACGAACACTGAAGCTTTCTTT.

This clonotype was picked up a small number of times. The J gene is TRBJ2-3, the V gene TRBV3-1; 10 nucleotides agree with TRBD2. V lost 4 bases to trimming and J lost 0 bases; unmatched junction nucleotides: 4. Germline assignment: CDR1 LGHDT and CDR2 YNNKEL (reference sequence). This CDR3 comprises 16 residues. For the CDR3, the DNA is TGTGCCAGCAGCCCCATAGCGGGAGGTAGCACAGATACGCAGTATTTT. Its translation is CASSPIAGGSTDTQYF.

This clonotype was observed at least ten times. The chain joins TRBV20-1 to TRBJ2-1; 9 bases are shared with TRBD2. Looked up from germline, CDR1 is DFQATT and CDR2 is SNEGSKA (reference sequence). CDR3 length: 16 residues. Trimming removed 4 bases from V and 3 bases from J; junction bases left unmatched: 10. CDR3 amino acids: CSAKLAGHQIYNEQFF. For the CDR3, the DNA is TGCAGTGCTAAGCTAGCGGGGCACCAGATCTACAATGAGCAGTTCTTC.

V gene TRBV6-5 combines with J gene TRBJ2-2, with 14 bases fitting TRBD2. V shed 5 bases and J 3 bases; nucleotides not matched to a gene: 11. Germline CDR1 and CDR2: MNHEY and SVGAGI. CDR3 length: 19 amino acids. The CDR3 loop is CASSPRLAGGPRYTGELFF. In DNA form, the CDR3 reads TGTGCCAGCAGTCCTCGACTAGCGGGAGGGCCACGGTACACCGGGGAGCTGTTTTTT.

In this sample, this clonotype turned up many times. The V gene is TRBV12-5, the J gene TRBJ2-7; 7 nucleotides align to TRBD1. The CDR3 consists of 14 residues. Germline V gives CDR1 LGHNT, CDR2 FRNRAP. The V and J ends lost 5 bases and 0 bases, in that order; junction bases with no gene match: 4. In DNA, the CDR3 is TGTGCTAGTGGTCCAAGGGACAGCTCCTACGAGCAGTACTTC. Translated, it gives CASGPRDSSYEQYF.

This clonotype was observed a few times. V is TRBV15 and J is TRBJ1-3; D is unclear. CDR3 length equals 12 residues. Germline V gene lookup returns CDR1 LNHNV and CDR2 YYDKDF (reference sequence). V was shortened by 6 bases and J by 1 base, with 4 bases between the two germline ends. The CDR3 loop is CATRGSGNTIYF. In nucleotides, the CDR3 is TGTGCCACCAGGGGATCTGGAAACACCATATATTTT. The full variable domain, rest sourced from reference TRBV15 and TRBJ1-3, is DAMVIQNPRYQVTQFGKPVTLSCSQTLNHNVMYWYQQKSSQAPKLLFHYYDKDFNNEADTPDNFQSRRPNTSFCFLDIRSPGLGDTAMYLCATRGSGNTIYFGEGSWLTVV.

This chain links TRBV12-3 or TRBV12-4 with TRBJ1-2; no reliable D call. This CDR3 has 12 residues. V shed 2 bases and J shed 1 base, with 2 bases lying between them. CDR3 in amino acids: CASSLLNYGYTF. DNA for the CDR3: TGTGCCAGCAGTTTACTTAACTATGGCTACACCTTC.

This clonotype was seen a handful of times. The gene calls are TRBV6-1 and TRBJ2-1; D could derive from TRBD1 or TRBD2 (5 bases each). The germline gives CDR1 MNHNS, CDR2 SASEGT. The CDR3 is 13 amino acids. V was cut by 7 bases and J by 4 bases, with 11 bases left in between. The CDR3 DNA follows: TGTGCCAGCACTAAAGGGACGTACAATGAGCAGTTCTTC. It is translated as CASTKGTYNEQFF.

This clonotype was observed at least ten times. This rearrangement joins TRBV2 to TRBJ2-1, with 7 bases identical to TRBD1. CDR1 SNHLY and CDR2 FYNNEI come from the germline V gene. V lost 5 bases to trimming and J lost 9 bases; unmatched junction nucleotides: 10. The CDR3 covers 14 residues. This CDR3 is CASSQRTGDGEQFF. In DNA form, the CDR3 reads TGTGCCAGCAGTCAGCGTACAGGGGACGGTGAGCAGTTCTTC.

This clonotype was seen a handful of times. This sequence joins TRBV6-1 and TRBJ2-7, with TRBD1 matching 11 bases. V was clipped by 6 bases and J by 7 bases; unmatched bases: 8. The CDR3 loop spans 14 amino acids. Germline lookup yields CDR1 MNHNS and CDR2 SASEGT. The CDR3 loop reads CASRGTGGGWEQYF. DNA for the CDR3: TGTGCCAGCAGAGGGACAGGGGGTGGGTGGGAGCAGTACTTC.

This clonotype came up a few times. The CDR3 coding sequence is TGTGCCAGCAGCTACGGGTCGCAGGCTGACGAGCAGTACTTC. Translated: CASSYGSQADEQYF. This sequence joins TRBV7-8 and TRBJ2-7; D gene uncertain. Looked up from germline, CDR1 is SGHVS and CDR2 is FQNEAQ. The CDR3 runs 14 residues. V was trimmed by 4 bases and J by 5 bases, leaving 15 bases between them.

This clonotype was observed many times. The chain couples TRBV28 to TRBJ1-1; D gene ambiguous. The germline V and J ends were trimmed by 7 bases and 5 bases, with 14 bases remaining between them. Germline V gene sequence: CDR1 MDHEN, CDR2 SYDVKM. The CDR3 length is 13 residues. The CDR3 nucleotides read TGTGCCAGCAAGACACAAGCTTCGACTGAAGCTTTCTTT. The encoded protein is CASKTQASTEAFF.